Listed below are T cell receptor beta chains from one sample, sequenced in a study of blood T cell repertoires in COVID-19. Some clones are missing from TCRdb's copy, which holds only in-frame ones; the method was immunoSEQ multiplex PCR. Of tens of thousands of clones in the sample, less than 95% were seen once. Input material: peripheral blood. These receptors all come from a young man with COVID-19, enrolled during active disease. Each CDR3 is given with its conserved first and last residue. D genes are given only for firm matches. Clone sizes are given selectively: once, few, many, or a class where the clone is expanded.

j_call: TRBJ2-1; clone_size: NA; d_call: TRBD2; v_call: TRBV5-6; cdr3_nt: TGTGCCAGCAGCTTTGGGCTAGCGGTGAACAATGAGCAGTTCTTC; cdr3_aa: CASSFGLAVNNEQFF
j_call: TRBJ2-7; clone_size: once; d_call: NA; v_call: TRBV29-1; cdr3_nt: TGCAGCGTTGAAGACAGGGACACCTCCTACGAGCAGTACTTC; cdr3_aa: CSVEDRDTSYEQYF
j_call: TRBJ1-4; clone_size: NA; d_call: NA; v_call: TRBV10-3; cdr3_nt: TGTGCCATCAGACAGGAGACTAATGAAAAACTGTTTTTT; cdr3_aa: CAIRQETNEKLFF
j_call: TRBJ1-2; clone_size: NA; d_call: TRBD1; v_call: TRBV7-9; cdr3_nt: TGTGCCAGCAGCCTACAGGGGCAATATGGCTACACCTTC; cdr3_aa: CASSLQGQYGYTF
j_call: TRBJ2-1; clone_size: NA; d_call: NA; v_call: TRBV2; cdr3_nt: TGTGCCACCTCAGACTCCCGGGCCTACAATGAGCAGTTCTTC; cdr3_aa: CATSDSRAYNEQFF
j_call: TRBJ2-7; clone_size: NA; d_call: NA; v_call: TRBV27; cdr3_nt: TGTGCCAGCAGTTTGAAAGAAGGTTCAGGCTACGAGCAGTACTTC; cdr3_aa: CASSLKEGSGYEQYF
j_call: TRBJ2-7; clone_size: NA; d_call: NA; v_call: TRBV11-2; cdr3_nt: TGTGCCAGCAGCTTTAGTCCACAGGGAGAAAAATACGAGCAGTACTTC; cdr3_aa: CASSFSPQGEKYEQYF
j_call: TRBJ2-7; clone_size: once; d_call: TRBD2; v_call: TRBV9; cdr3_nt: TGTGCCAGCAGCCCTTCTAGCGGGCTCAGCTCCTACGAGCAGTACTTC; cdr3_aa: CASSPSSGLSSYEQYF
j_call: TRBJ1-6; clone_size: NA; d_call: NA; v_call: TRBV6-5; cdr3_nt: TGTGCCAGCAGCCGGGAGCAAAATAATTCACCCCTCCACTTT; cdr3_aa: CASSREQNNSPLHF
j_call: TRBJ2-7; clone_size: NA; d_call: NA; v_call: TRBV7-9; cdr3_nt: TGTGCCAGCAGCTCCTTGGACAGAGCCTACGAGCAGTACTTC; cdr3_aa: CASSSLDRAYEQYF
j_call: TRBJ2-7; clone_size: NA; d_call: TRBD1; v_call: TRBV11-2; cdr3_nt: TGTGCCGTCGGACAGGCCTACGAGCAGTACTTC; cdr3_aa: CAVGQAYEQYF
j_call: TRBJ1-6; clone_size: NA; d_call: NA; v_call: TRBV5-1; cdr3_nt: TGCGCCAGCAGTCGCGGGTCGAGGAGTTCACCCCTCCACTTT; cdr3_aa: CASSRGSRSSPLHF
j_call: TRBJ1-1; clone_size: NA; d_call: NA; v_call: TRBV24-1; cdr3_nt: TGTGCCACCAGTGATAGGGGGAAAGACACTGAAGCTTTCTTT; cdr3_aa: CATSDRGKDTEAFF
j_call: TRBJ2-5; clone_size: once; d_call: TRBD1; v_call: TRBV6-2/TRBV6-3; cdr3_nt: TGTGCCAGCAGTCGACAGGGGGCGGGCGCCCAAGAGACCCAGTACTTC; cdr3_aa: CASSRQGAGAQETQYF
j_call: TRBJ2-7; clone_size: NA; d_call: NA; v_call: TRBV7-9; cdr3_nt: TGTGCCAGCAGCTCCCCAGGGTTCCCCTACGAGCAGTACTTC; cdr3_aa: CASSSPGFPYEQYF
j_call: TRBJ2-7; clone_size: NA; d_call: TRBD2; v_call: TRBV19; cdr3_nt: TGTGCCAGTAGTATAGTGGCTAGCGGGAGAGGTTGGAGGACCTACGAGCAGTACTTC; cdr3_aa: CASSIVASGRGWRTYEQYF
j_call: TRBJ2-7; clone_size: NA; d_call: NA; v_call: TRBV30; cdr3_nt: TGTGCCTGCCGAAAAGGGGGCTACGAGCAGTACTTC; cdr3_aa: CACRKGGYEQYF
j_call: TRBJ1-3; clone_size: many; d_call: NA; v_call: TRBV28; cdr3_nt: TGTGCCAGCAGTTCCCCCGGGGGGCCTAAGGGAAACACCATATATTTT; cdr3_aa: CASSSPGGPKGNTIYF
j_call: TRBJ2-2; clone_size: NA; d_call: NA; v_call: TRBV6-2/TRBV6-3; cdr3_nt: TGTGCCAGCAGTGGAGTAACCGGGGAGCTGTTTTTT; cdr3_aa: CASSGVTGELFF
j_call: TRBJ2-7; clone_size: NA; d_call: NA; v_call: TRBV7-8; cdr3_nt: TGTGCCAGCAGCTTAGGGAGTTACGAGCAGTACTTC; cdr3_aa: CASSLGSYEQYF
j_call: TRBJ2-7; clone_size: NA; d_call: TRBD1; v_call: TRBV7-2; cdr3_nt: TGTGCCAGCAGCTTAGAGGGGACAGGGGTCTACGAGCAGTACTTC; cdr3_aa: CASSLEGTGVYEQYF
j_call: TRBJ1-2; clone_size: NA; d_call: NA; v_call: TRBV5-1; cdr3_nt: TGCGCCAGCAGCTTGAACAGAGACTATGGCTACACCTTC; cdr3_aa: CASSLNRDYGYTF
j_call: TRBJ2-7; clone_size: NA; d_call: NA; v_call: TRBV4-3; cdr3_nt: TGCGCCAGCAGCCGGAGCAGAGGGGGGGAAAACGAGCAGTACTTC; cdr3_aa: CASSRSRGGENEQYF
j_call: TRBJ1-5; clone_size: NA; d_call: TRBD1; v_call: TRBV24-1; cdr3_nt: TGTGCCACCGGGGGGGCACAGGGGGGAAATCAGCCCCAGCATTTT; cdr3_aa: CATGGAQGGNQPQHF
j_call: TRBJ2-1; clone_size: NA; d_call: TRBD1; v_call: TRBV11-3; cdr3_nt: TGTGCCAGCAGCCACCGGGACAGGGGATTCAATGAGCAGTTCTTC; cdr3_aa: CASSHRDRGFNEQFF
j_call: TRBJ2-1; clone_size: NA; d_call: TRBD2; v_call: TRBV27; cdr3_nt: TGTGCCAGCAGTTGGACTAGCGGGCCCTACAATGAGCAGTTCTTC; cdr3_aa: CASSWTSGPYNEQFF
j_call: TRBJ1-2; clone_size: NA; d_call: NA; v_call: TRBV19; cdr3_nt: TGTGCCAGTAGTATCTCGACACACCCATACTATGGCTACACCTTC; cdr3_aa: CASSISTHPYYGYTF
j_call: TRBJ2-3; clone_size: NA; d_call: NA; v_call: TRBV12-3/TRBV12-4; cdr3_nt: TGTGCCAGCAGTATAGGACAGGCGGGGGAGTATTTT; cdr3_aa: CASSIGQAGEYF
j_call: TRBJ1-1; clone_size: NA; d_call: NA; v_call: TRBV20-1; cdr3_nt: TGCAGTGCTAGAAGGAGTACTGAAGCTTTCTTT; cdr3_aa: CSARRSTEAFF
j_call: TRBJ2-3; clone_size: NA; d_call: NA; v_call: TRBV3-1/TRBV3-2; cdr3_nt: TGTGCCAGCAGCCAAGATTTAGGACAGAACACAGATACGCAGTATTTT; cdr3_aa: CASSQDLGQNTDTQYF
j_call: TRBJ2-1; clone_size: NA; d_call: TRBD2; v_call: TRBV7-6; cdr3_nt: TGTGCCAGCAGCCCGGGTAGCGGGAGGGCCCTGCAGCAGTTCTTC; cdr3_aa: CASSPGSGRALQQFF
j_call: TRBJ2-7; clone_size: NA; d_call: NA; v_call: TRBV5-4; cdr3_nt: TGTGCCAGCAGCTTAGGGACTGGAAACTACGAGCAGTACTTC; cdr3_aa: CASSLGTGNYEQYF
j_call: TRBJ2-7; clone_size: NA; d_call: NA; v_call: TRBV11-3; cdr3_nt: TGTGCCAGCAGCTTCGCGGGGAGCTCCTACGAGCAGTACTTC; cdr3_aa: CASSFAGSSYEQYF
j_call: TRBJ2-7; clone_size: NA; d_call: NA; v_call: TRBV6-2/TRBV6-3; cdr3_nt: TGTGCCAGCAGTTACTCCCTACTGATAGGAGGCTACACCTACGAGCAGTACTTC; cdr3_aa: CASSYSLLIGGYTYEQYF